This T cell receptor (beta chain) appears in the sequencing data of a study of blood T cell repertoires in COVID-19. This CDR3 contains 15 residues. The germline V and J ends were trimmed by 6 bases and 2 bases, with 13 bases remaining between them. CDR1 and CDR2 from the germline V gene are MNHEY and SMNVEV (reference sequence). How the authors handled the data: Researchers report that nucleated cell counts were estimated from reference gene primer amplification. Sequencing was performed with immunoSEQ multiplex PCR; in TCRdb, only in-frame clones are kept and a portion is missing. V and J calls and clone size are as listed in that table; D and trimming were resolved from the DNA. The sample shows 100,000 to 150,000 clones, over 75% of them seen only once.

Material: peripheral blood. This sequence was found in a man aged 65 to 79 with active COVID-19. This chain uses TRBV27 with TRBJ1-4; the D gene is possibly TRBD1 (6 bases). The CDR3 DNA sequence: TGTGCCAGCAGCCTAACGGGGGGCACTAATGAAAAACTGTTTTTT. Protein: CASSLTGGTNEKLFF.